These 28 T cell receptor beta chains share one sample of origin, sequenced in a study of cytomegalovirus exposure and HLA in healthy donors. In the PCR, 60 Vbeta and 13 Jbeta primers were used. Measured with immunoSEQ multiplex PCR; TCRdb has only the in-frame clones, and not every one. The sample shows under 200,000 clones, roughly four fifths of them seen only once. The sequenced material came from PBMCs. The receptors shown here come from a man between 35 and 55 years old in good health and CMV-seronegative.

The J gene is TRBJ1-2, the V gene TRBV27; no clear D. CDR1 is MNHEY, CDR2 SMNVEV, per germline (reference sequence). The CDR3 extends over 12 amino acids. Deletions cut 7 bases from V and 8 bases from J, with 14 bases between. Here the CDR3 reads CASTSAAGGYTF. The CDR3 DNA is TGTGCCAGCACCTCAGCGGCCGGGGGCTACACCTTC.

This clone was detected once. The chain couples TRBV9 to TRBJ1-6; perhaps TRBD1 as D (5 bases). Germline values: CDR1 SGDLS, CDR2 YYNGEE. V gave up 3 bases and J gave up 6 bases, with 13 bases separating them. The CDR3 consists of 15 residues. The CDR3 is CASSDRQRGNSPLHF. Here the CDR3 DNA reads TGTGCCAGCAGCGACCGACAGCGCGGTAATTCACCCCTCCACTTT.

The chain joins TRBV29-1 to TRBJ2-7; perhaps TRBD1 as D (7 bases). V was shortened by 4 bases and J by 3 bases, with 10 bases between the two germline ends. This CDR3 spans 12 amino acids. Germline-derived CDR1 and CDR2 are SQVTM and ANQGSEA. CDR3 DNA: TGCAGCGTTGCGGGGGACAGCTACGAGCAGTACTTC. Translating gives CSVAGDSYEQYF.

The V call is TRBV2, the J call TRBJ2-5; weak D call: TRBD1 (6 bases). The CDR3 has 12 amino acids. The ends were cut back, 7 bases at V and 7 bases at J, with 13 bases in the middle. The germline V gene has CDR1 SNHLY and CDR2 FYNNEI. This CDR3 reads CASNQKTGTQYF. The CDR3 nucleotides are TGTGCCAGCAATCAAAAGACAGGGACCCAGTACTTC.

Judged by abundance, this clone is medium-sized. Other DNA variants within this sample encode the same CDR3. The rearrangement uses TRBV6-4 and TRBJ2-5; 13 bases are shared with TRBD2. Losses at the gene ends were 6 bases for V and 2 bases for J; bases not matched to a gene: 3. This CDR3 spans 15 amino acids. Germline V lookup: CDR1 MRHNA, CDR2 SNTAGT. CDR3 sequence reads: CASSLTSGGQETQYF. The CDR3 nucleotides are TGTGCCAGCAGCCTGACTAGCGGGGGGCAAGAGACCCAGTACTTC.

This clone showed up many times. This chain links TRBV14 with TRBJ1-4; D not resolved. Germline CDR1 is SGHDN and CDR2 is FVKESK. V shed 5 bases and J shed 10 bases, with 11 bases lying between them. The CDR3 length is 12 residues. The CDR3 bases are TGTGCCAGCAGCGCCAAGCTTGGAAAACTGTTTTTT. Translated: CASSAKLGKLFF.

The chain recombines TRBV10-3 with TRBJ2-2; TRBD1 matches at 7 bases. V gave up 10 bases and J gave up 3 bases; unmatched junction bases: 8. CDR3 length: 14 amino acids. CDR1 is ENHRY, CDR2 SYGVKD, per germline. CDR3 residues: CATGTALDTGELFF. In DNA, the CDR3 is TGTGCCACCGGGACAGCTTTGGACACCGGGGAGCTGTTTTTT.

The chain has TRBV6-6 and TRBJ2-5, with 11 bases that match TRBD2. V was clipped by 2 bases and J by 2 bases; unmatched bases: 4. This CDR3 has 16 amino acids. Germline CDR1 MNHNY, CDR2 SVGAGI (reference sequence). The CDR3 here is CASSYAGLAEQETQYF. CDR3 sequence (DNA): TGTGCCAGCAGTTACGCGGGACTAGCGGAACAAGAGACCCAGTACTTC.

This clone was detected only a few times. V gene TRBV4-1 combines with J gene TRBJ2-3; D might be TRBD2 (5 bases). CDR1 MGHRA and CDR2 YSYEKL come from the germline V gene. The length of the CDR3 is 18 residues. The V and J ends lost 2 bases and 0 bases respectively, with 18 bases between them. This CDR3 reads CASSQSLDSPWSTDTQYF. DNA for the CDR3: TGCGCCAGCAGCCAATCTTTGGACTCACCGTGGAGCACAGATACGCAGTATTTT.

The chain carries TRBV30 and TRBJ2-7; 7 positions agree with TRBD1. Trimming took 3 bases from V and 6 from J; bases not matched to a gene: 11. This CDR3 contains 14 residues. Germline V gene data show CDR1 as GTSNPN and CDR2 as SVGIG (reference sequence). In DNA, the CDR3 is TGTGCCTGGAGGCTTACAGGGGTTTTGGGCGAGCAGTACTTC. Its translation is CAWRLTGVLGEQYF.

This chain uses TRBV27 with TRBJ2-5; D perhaps matches TRBD2 (5 bases). V lost 6 bases and J 5 bases, leaving 16 bases between the germline ends. The CDR3 is 14 amino acids. Germline assignment: CDR1 MNHEY and CDR2 SMNVEV (reference sequence). CDR3 DNA: TGTGCCAGCAGCCCCGGCCTCCGGAGGGAGACCCAGTACTTC. This translates into CASSPGLRRETQYF.

A note on this clone: Likely a read error: the CDR3 ends without its conserved phenylalanine or tryptophan. No DNA is shown, since the ends of the CDR3 on it are uncertain; the CDR3 is the one TCRdb lists. The chain combines TRBV28 with TRBJ1-5. The CDR3 is 13 residues long, ends included. Germline V gene sequence: CDR1 MDHEN, CDR2 SYDVKM. The CDR3 loop is CASSLPGGPTLHL.

The chain employs TRBV28 and TRBJ2-2; no reliable D call. CDR3 length equals 12 residues. CDR1 and CDR2 (germline): MDHEN, SYDVKM. V lost 6 bases and J lost 7, with 9 bases in between. The CDR3, as DNA: TGTGCCAGCAGACAGAAGGACGGGGAGCTGTTTTTT. Its protein is CASRQKDGELFF. The full variable domain, in which reference TRBV28 and TRBJ2-2 provide the parts outside the CDR3, is DVKVTQSSRYLVKRTGEKVFLECVQDMDHENMFWYRQDPGLGLRLIYFSYDVKMKEKGDIPEGYSVSREKKERFSLILESASTNQTSMYLCASRQKDGELFFGEGSRLTVL.

The rearrangement uses TRBV30 and TRBJ1-1; maybe TRBD1 (6 bases). Germline loops: CDR1 GTSNPN, CDR2 SVGIG (reference sequence). V gave up 0 bases and J gave up 7 bases, with 21 bases separating them. The CDR3 runs to 16 residues. The DNA of the CDR3 is TGTGCCTGGAGTGTTTGGGGGCAAGTCAAGTTAAATGAAGCTTTCTTT. It codes for CAWSVWGQVKLNEAFF.

This chain links TRBV7-2 with TRBJ1-5; 7 bases line up with TRBD1. After removal of 4 bases from V and 1 base from J, the junction contained 13 bases not matched to a gene. CDR3 length: 18 residues. CDR1 SGHTA and CDR2 FQGNSA come from the germline V gene. Written as DNA, the CDR3 is TGTGCCAGCAGCTACACCGGGACAGTGGCGGGAAGCAATCAGCCCCAGCATTTT. Protein sequence: CASSYTGTVAGSNQPQHF.

The CDR3 loop is CASSPGLRETQYF. DNA of the CDR3: TGTGCCAGTAGCCCGGGTTTAAGAGAGACCCAGTACTTC. The genes are TRBV25-1 and TRBJ2-5; no reliable D call. CDR3 size: 13 residues. Trimming removed 9 bases from V and 4 bases from J, with 15 bases in between. Per the germline V gene, CDR1 is MGHDK and CDR2 is SYGVNS. The full variable domain, completed using reference TRBV25-1 and TRBJ2-5, is EADIYQTPRYLVIGTGKKITLECSQTMGHDKMYWYQQDPGMELHLIHYSYGVNSTEKGDLSSESTVSRIRTEHFPLTLESARPSHTSQYLCASSPGLRETQYFGPGTRLLVL.

J is TRBJ2-1 and V is TRBV5-6, with D tentatively TRBD1 (5 bases). The CDR3 contains 15 residues. Between the trimmed V and J ends, which lost 3 bases and 0 bases, there was a span of 10 bases. Germline CDR1 and CDR2: SGHDT and YYEEEE. CDR3 sequence (DNA): TGTGCCAGCAGCTCTAGGGGATACTCCTACAATGAGCAGTTCTTC. It specifies CASSSRGYSYNEQFF.

The V and J genes are TRBV7-2 and TRBJ2-5, with a tentative D call TRBD1 (5 bases). V was cut by 0 bases and J by 8 bases, with 16 bases left in between. Germline values: CDR1 SGHTA, CDR2 FQGNSA. The CDR3 covers 15 residues. Here the CDR3 reads CASSLARGLRSTQYF. As DNA, the CDR3 is TGTGCCAGCAGCTTAGCTAGGGGTTTGAGGAGTACCCAGTACTTC. The full variable domain, rest sourced from reference TRBV7-2 and TRBJ2-5, is GAGVSQSPSNKVTEKGKDVELRCDPISGHTALYWYRQSLGQGLEFLIYFQGNSAPDKSGLPSDRFSAERTGGSVSTLTIQRTQQEDSAVYLCASSLARGLRSTQYFGPGTRLLVL.

The chain combines TRBV6-5 with TRBJ2-7; 8 bases agree with TRBD1. The CDR3 has 15 residues. Germline V gene lookup returns CDR1 MNHEY and CDR2 SVGAGI. Trimming at V came to 2 bases and at J to 7 bases, leaving 10 bases not matched to a gene. DNA for the CDR3: TGTGCCAGCAGTTACGGAGGACAGGGAGTTGGGGAGCAGTACTTC. It yields the protein CASSYGGQGVGEQYF.

The CDR3 protein is CASSPGTAGTEQYF. CDR3 bases: TGTGCCAGCAGTCCCGGGACAGCGGGTACCGAGCAGTACTTC. The chain combines TRBV28 with TRBJ2-5; TRBD1 is a possible D gene (7 bases). The last part of the DNA fits TRBJ2-7 better; the J call may be wrong. The CDR3 is made up of 14 amino acids. The germline V gene encodes CDR1 MDHEN and CDR2 SYDVKM.

The V and J genes are TRBV15 and TRBJ2-2; D is perhaps TRBD2 (7 bases). The germline V gene has CDR1 LNHNV and CDR2 YYDKDF (reference sequence). The CDR3 has 14 amino acids. V lost 4 bases and J 4 bases, leaving 10 bases between the germline ends. CDR3 sequence reads: CATSTGGLTGELFF. The CDR3 DNA follows: TGTGCCACCAGCACGGGGGGCCTCACCGGGGAGCTGTTTTTT. Full variable domain (remainder filled in from reference TRBV15 and TRBJ2-2): DAMVIQNPRYQVTQFGKPVTLSCSQTLNHNVMYWYQQKSSQAPKLLFHYYDKDFNNEADTPDNFQSRRPNTSFCFLDIRSPGLGDTAMYLCATSTGGLTGELFFGEGSRLTVL.

This clone was recorded a few times. J is TRBJ2-1 and V is TRBV5-1; 10 bases are a match to TRBD1. This CDR3 has 14 residues. Germline trimming cut 2 bases from V and 8 bases from J; bases unmatched to any gene: 4. The germline V gene encodes CDR1 SGHRS and CDR2 YFSETQ. In DNA form, the CDR3 reads TGCGCCAGCAGCTTCGGGACAGGGGTCTATGAGCAGTTCTTC. It encodes CASSFGTGVYEQFF.

The chain links TRBV2 to TRBJ1-4; TRBD1 matches 11 bases. CDR3 length equals 15 residues. Trimming at V came to 6 bases and at J to 6 bases, leaving 6 bases not matched to a gene. Per the germline V gene, CDR1 is SNHLY and CDR2 is FYNNEI. Here the CDR3 DNA reads TGTGCCAGCAGGATACGGGACAGGGGGTATGAAAAACTGTTTTTT. Amino acid sequence: CASRIRDRGYEKLFF.

This chain uses TRBV7-9 with TRBJ2-7, with TRBD1 identical over 8 bases. The ends lost 3 bases at V and 0 bases at J; junction bases unmatched: 4. Looked up from germline, CDR1 is SEHNR and CDR2 is FQNEAQ (reference sequence). The CDR3 is made up of 15 amino acids. CDR3 DNA: TGTGCCAGCAGCTTCCCCCAGGGGGCCTCCTACGAGCAGTACTTC. The encoded protein is CASSFPQGASYEQYF.

V and J are TRBV27 and TRBJ1-1; TRBD1 matches 11 bases. This CDR3 has 15 amino acids. Germline CDR1 and CDR2: MNHEY and SMNVEV (reference sequence). V trimming: 3 bases; J trimming: 10 bases; junction bases outside the gene matches: 10. The CDR3 spells CASSLYPDRGRGAFF. Written as DNA, the CDR3 is TGTGCCAGCAGTTTGTACCCGGACAGGGGGCGCGGAGCTTTCTTT.

The chain combines TRBV5-1 with TRBJ2-2; maybe TRBD2 (5 bases). V gave up 4 bases and J gave up 4 bases, with 14 bases separating them. This CDR3 contains 15 residues. Germline CDR1 SGHRS, CDR2 YFSETQ. The CDR3 nucleotides read TGCGCCAGCAGCCTCACTCTGAGCGGCACCGGGGAGCTGTTTTTT. Amino acids: CASSLTLSGTGELFF.

J is TRBJ1-1 and V is TRBV5-5, with no clear D. The CDR3 runs 13 residues. Germline V gives CDR1 SGHKS, CDR2 YYEKEE (reference sequence). Trimming left V 4 bases short and J 10 bases short, with 17 bases between. The CDR3 sequence: CASSPTPPGGAFF. CDR3 nucleotide sequence: TGTGCCAGCAGCCCAACCCCCCCAGGAGGAGCTTTCTTT.

This chain connects TRBV10-2 to TRBJ2-5; maybe TRBD1 (5 bases). Germline lookup yields CDR1 WSHSY and CDR2 SAAADI. V lost 4 bases and J lost 5, with 11 bases in between. CDR3 size: 13 residues. CDR3 region: CASSVREWETQYF. The DNA for the CDR3 is TGCGCCAGCAGTGTCAGGGAATGGGAGACCCAGTACTTC.